Listed below are T cell receptor beta chains from one sample, sequenced in a study of Graves' ophthalmopathy and Graves' hyperthyroidism. TCRdb re-derived calls from the multiplex PCR reads in MiXCR, one entry per CDR3 protein. The table lists about 660,000 distinct CDR3 sequences, roughly two fifths of them singletons. The sample consisted of peripheral blood. These receptors originate from an adult man with Graves' ophthalmopathy. Each CDR3 is given without its conserved first and last residue.

j_call,v_call,cdr3_aa
TRBJ1-5,TRBV29-1,SVRVVEGAETQH
TRBJ1-2,TRBV9,ASSPRTGLYGYT
TRBJ2-7,TRBV3-1,ASSQHGTGASYEQY
TRBJ1-1,TRBV5-1,AGSPQTLNSEAF
TRBJ1-2,TRBV6-2/TRBV6-3,ASSRTGGTVGYGYT
TRBJ2-5,TRBV6-6,ASSRLGQQETQY
TRBJ1-2,TRBV5-5,ASSLHRGNYGYT
TRBJ2-2,TRBV29-1,SVPMPLTGELF
TRBJ1-4,TRBV7-2,ASSTGTGKGKLF
TRBJ2-5,TRBV20-1,SASPGTGGETQY
TRBJ2-2,TRBV9,ASSVAWRVKLSGELF
TRBJ2-2,TRBV24-1,ATSEIALGLAGELF
TRBJ1-2,TRBV10-3,AISDRGLDGYT
TRBJ1-5,TRBV6-5,ASAQNSNQPQH
TRBJ2-7,TRBV5-1,ASSLGAQEQY
TRBJ2-5,TRBV5-1,ASSSFGLEPVETQY
TRBJ2-7,TRBV7-9,ASSHPGQGFEQY
TRBJ2-5,TRBV9,ASSVWGTGTDTQY
TRBJ1-1,TRBV9,ASSSGQGLLDTEAF
TRBJ2-7,TRBV7-9,ASRDTGGGEQY
TRBJ1-3,TRBV7-2,ASSLLDGSGNTIY
TRBJ1-3,TRBV10-3,AIKGRSGGNTIY
TRBJ1-1,TRBV20-1,SASGPPDTEAF
TRBJ2-2,TRBV10-3,AISPGGFWLF
TRBJ2-2,TRBV5-1,ASSFKIDTGELF
TRBJ1-6,TRBV6-1,ASSEADRDSPLH
TRBJ2-2,TRBV5-1,ASSLQVFTGELF
TRBJ1-1,TRBV6-5,ASSLQGAGYTEAF
TRBJ1-2,TRBV25-1,ASSEGGSRGVGYT
TRBJ2-5,TRBV7-2,ASSLTPGHQTQY
TRBJ2-5,TRBV7-9,ASSRQTQETQY
TRBJ1-1,TRBV3-1,ASSQEGLNTEAF
TRBJ1-6,TRBV9,ASSAGRLH
TRBJ1-4,TRBV7-9,ASSQGREIEKLF
TRBJ2-5,TRBV29-1,SVEGDGSPEETQY
TRBJ1-2,TRBV7-9,ASSDRMGSGYT
TRBJ1-3,TRBV25-1,ASSQRPGQDISGNTIY